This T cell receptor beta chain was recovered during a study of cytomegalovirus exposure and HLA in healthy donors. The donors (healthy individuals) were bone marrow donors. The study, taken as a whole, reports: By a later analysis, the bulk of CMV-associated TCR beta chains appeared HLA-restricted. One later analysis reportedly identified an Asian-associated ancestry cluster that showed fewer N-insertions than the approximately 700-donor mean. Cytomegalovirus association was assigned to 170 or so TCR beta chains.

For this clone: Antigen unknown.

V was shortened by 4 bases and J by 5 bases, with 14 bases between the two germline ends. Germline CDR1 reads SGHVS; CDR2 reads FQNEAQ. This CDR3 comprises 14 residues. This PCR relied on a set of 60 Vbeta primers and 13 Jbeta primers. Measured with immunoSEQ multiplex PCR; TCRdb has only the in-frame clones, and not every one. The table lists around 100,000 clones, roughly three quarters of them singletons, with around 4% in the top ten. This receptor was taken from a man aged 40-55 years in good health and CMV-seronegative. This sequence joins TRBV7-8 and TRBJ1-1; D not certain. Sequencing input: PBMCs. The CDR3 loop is CASSWERERTEAFF. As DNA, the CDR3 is TGTGCCAGCAGCTGGGAGCGGGAGAGGACTGAAGCTTTCTTT.